This T cell receptor beta chain was sequenced during a study of cytomegalovirus exposure and HLA in healthy donors. Study outcomes and limitations: Segments of the TCR beta V type were, in most cases, productive about 90% or about 30% of the time in an earlier analysis.

Between the trimmed V and J ends, which lost 4 bases and 5 bases, there was a span of 9 bases. From germline, CDR1 is KGHSH and CDR2 LQKENI. CDR3 length equals 12 residues. It was with 60 Vbeta and 13 Jbeta primers that the PCR ran. TCRdb keeps only in-frame clones here, not all; method: immunoSEQ multiplex PCR. The table lists about 180,000 clones, about three quarters of them singletons. This clone has just a few counts. The antigen is undetermined. The V call is TRBV18, the J call TRBJ2-7; a possible D gene is TRBD2 (5 bases). The TCR comes from a man in his late teens or twenties in good health and CMV-seronegative. Material for sequencing was PBMCs. CDR3 amino acids: CASSRTGNEQYF. In DNA form, the CDR3 reads TGTGCCAGCTCACGAACGGGGAACGAGCAGTACTTC. The variable domain in full, with the rest retrieved from reference TRBV18 and TRBJ2-7, is NAGVMQNPRHLVRRRGQEARLRCSPMKGHSHVYWYRQLPEEGLKFMVYLQKENIIDESGMPKERFSAEFPKEGPSILRIQQVVRGDSAAYFCASSRTGNEQYFGPGTRLTVT.